The rows below give T cell receptor beta chains drawn from one sample of a study of shared clonotypes between healthy human individuals. Sequenced by immunoSEQ multiplex PCR; TCRdb stores in-frame clones only, minus some. This repertoire shows some 2,100,000 clones, roughly 95% found once; its top ten account for around 0.13%. The sample taken for sequencing was naive CD4+ T cells sorted from blood. These receptors all come from a young man in good health. Each CDR3 is given with its conserved first and last residue. Each record gives: J gene, V gene, D gene, clone size, CDR3 length, CDR3 protein, CDR3 DNA. A D gene is named only where the DNA matches it firmly. Some rows mark clone size as missing; the rest say once, few, many or name a class of expanded clone.

J gene: TRBJ1-2; V gene: TRBV25-1; D gene: TRBD1; clone size: .; CDR3 length: 14; CDR3 protein: CASRSGQGADGYTF; CDR3 DNA: TGTGCCAGCAGATCGGGACAGGGGGCTGATGGCTACACCTTC
J gene: TRBJ1-2; V gene: TRBV2; D gene: TRBD1; clone size: .; CDR3 length: 15; CDR3 protein: CASRAEGARGYGYTF; CDR3 DNA: TGTGCCAGCAGGGCGGAGGGGGCGCGTGGCTATGGCTACACCTTC
J gene: TRBJ1-1; V gene: TRBV18; D gene: TRBD1; clone size: .; CDR3 length: 14; CDR3 protein: CASSVGQGALGAFF; CDR3 DNA: TGTGCCAGCTCGGTGGGACAGGGGGCTCTAGGAGCTTTCTTT
J gene: TRBJ1-1; V gene: TRBV27; D gene: .; clone size: once; CDR3 length: 14; CDR3 protein: CASSYPGPNTEAFF; CDR3 DNA: TGTGCCAGCAGCTACCCCGGGCCGAACACTGAAGCTTTCTTT
J gene: TRBJ1-5; V gene: TRBV28; D gene: TRBD1; clone size: .; CDR3 length: 12; CDR3 protein: CASGQGDQPQHF; CDR3 DNA: TGTGCCAGTGGACAGGGGGATCAGCCCCAGCATTTT
J gene: TRBJ2-7; V gene: TRBV6-1; D gene: .; clone size: .; CDR3 length: 13; CDR3 protein: CASTRGLAYEQYF; CDR3 DNA: TGTGCCAGCACCCGGGGACTGGCCTACGAGCAGTACTTC
J gene: TRBJ2-3; V gene: TRBV12-5; D gene: .; clone size: .; CDR3 length: 18; CDR3 protein: CASGLVMGGAGGTDTQYF; CDR3 DNA: .
J gene: TRBJ1-1; V gene: TRBV9; D gene: TRBD1; clone size: .; CDR3 length: 16; CDR3 protein: CASSPAGGVGNTEAFF; CDR3 DNA: TGTGCCAGCAGCCCCGCAGGGGGCGTAGGGAACACTGAAGCTTTCTTT
J gene: TRBJ2-1; V gene: TRBV10-1; D gene: .; clone size: .; CDR3 length: 16; CDR3 protein: CASSESGSFSYNEQFF; CDR3 DNA: TGCGCCAGCAGTGAGTCGGGTAGCTTCTCCTACAATGAGCAGTTCTTC
J gene: TRBJ1-5; V gene: TRBV6-6; D gene: .; clone size: .; CDR3 length: 16; CDR3 protein: CASSYSTGTSNQPQHF; CDR3 DNA: TGTGCCAGCAGTTACTCGACGGGGACTAGCAATCAGCCCCAGCATTTT
J gene: TRBJ1-4; V gene: TRBV30; D gene: .; clone size: once; CDR3 length: 15; CDR3 protein: CAWSVGAGVREKLFF; CDR3 DNA: TGTGCCTGGAGTGTAGGGGCAGGGGTTCGTGAAAAACTGTTTTTT
J gene: TRBJ2-3; V gene: TRBV2; D gene: .; clone size: .; CDR3 length: 13; CDR3 protein: CASSERTTDTQYF; CDR3 DNA: TGTGCCAGCAGTGAACGGACCACAGATACGCAGTATTTT
J gene: TRBJ1-2; V gene: TRBV5-4; D gene: TRBD1; clone size: once; CDR3 length: 13; CDR3 protein: CASSLDRVYGYTF; CDR3 DNA: TGTGCCAGCAGCCTGGACAGGGTCTATGGCTACACCTTC
J gene: TRBJ1-6; V gene: TRBV7-9; D gene: TRBD1; clone size: .; CDR3 length: 14; CDR3 protein: CASSPGQHNSPLHF; CDR3 DNA: TGTGCCAGCAGCCCGGGACAGCATAATTCACCCCTCCACTTT
J gene: TRBJ2-5; V gene: TRBV18; D gene: .; clone size: once; CDR3 length: 12; CDR3 protein: CASSPPGETQYF; CDR3 DNA: TGTGCCAGCTCACCACCAGGTGAGACCCAGTACTTC
J gene: TRBJ2-3; V gene: TRBV5-4; D gene: .; clone size: .; CDR3 length: 12; CDR3 protein: CASSYNLDTQYF; CDR3 DNA: TGTGCCAGCAGCTATAACTTAGATACGCAGTATTTT